This TCR beta chain was retrieved from a study of blood T cell repertoires in COVID-19. Study in general: The analysed material was cDNA or gDNA that came from T cells, B-cell-depleted T cells, or PBMCs.

Authors' methods: Quantification of nucleated cells was approximated via reference gene primer amplification. TCRdb's table, derived via immunoSEQ multiplex PCR, lists solely in-frame clones and lacks some. The V and J calls and clone size come from that table; D and trimming were worked out from the DNA. Of roughly 150,000 clones listed, around 77% are singletons. The CDR3 runs to 16 residues. Germline values: CDR1 SGHRS, CDR2 YFSETQ. The V gene end was trimmed by 3 bases and the J gene end by 2 bases; junction bases not matched to a gene: 2. The rearrangement links TRBV5-1 to TRBJ2-2, with 12 positions matching TRBD2. Sequenced material: peripheral blood. This TCR was recovered from a man between 50 and 59 years old with active or convalescent COVID-19. The CDR3 DNA reads as TGCGCCAGCAGCTGGACTAGCGGGACAAACACCGGGGAGCTGTTTTTT. The encoded protein is CASSWTSGTNTGELFF.